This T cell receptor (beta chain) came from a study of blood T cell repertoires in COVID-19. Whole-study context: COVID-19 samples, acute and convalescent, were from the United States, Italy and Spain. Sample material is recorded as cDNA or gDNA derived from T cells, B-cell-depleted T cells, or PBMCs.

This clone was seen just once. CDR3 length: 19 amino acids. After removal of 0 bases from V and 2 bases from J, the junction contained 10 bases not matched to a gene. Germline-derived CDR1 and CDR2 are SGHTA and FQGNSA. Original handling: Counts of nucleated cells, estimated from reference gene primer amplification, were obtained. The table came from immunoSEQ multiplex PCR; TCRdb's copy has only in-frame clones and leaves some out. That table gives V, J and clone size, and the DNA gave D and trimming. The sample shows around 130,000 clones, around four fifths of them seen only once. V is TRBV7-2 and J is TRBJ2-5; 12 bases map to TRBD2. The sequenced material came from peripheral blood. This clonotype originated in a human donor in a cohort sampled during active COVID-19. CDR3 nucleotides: TGTGCCAGCAGCTTAGCGCCCGGACTAGCGGGGAGTGCGCAAGAGACCCAGTACTTC. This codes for CASSLAPGLAGSAQETQYF.